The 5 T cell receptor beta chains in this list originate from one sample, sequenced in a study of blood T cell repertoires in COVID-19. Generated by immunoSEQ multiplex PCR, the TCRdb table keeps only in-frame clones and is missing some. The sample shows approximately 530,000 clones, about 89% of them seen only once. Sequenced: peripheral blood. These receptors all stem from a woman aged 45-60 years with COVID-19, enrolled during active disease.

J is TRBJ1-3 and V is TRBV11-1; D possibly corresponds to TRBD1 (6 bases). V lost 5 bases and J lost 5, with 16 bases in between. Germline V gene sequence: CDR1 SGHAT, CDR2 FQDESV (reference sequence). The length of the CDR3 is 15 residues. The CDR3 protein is CASSPKRGGRNTIYF. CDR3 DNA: TGTGCCAGCAGCCCTAAGAGAGGGGGAAGAAACACCATATATTTT.

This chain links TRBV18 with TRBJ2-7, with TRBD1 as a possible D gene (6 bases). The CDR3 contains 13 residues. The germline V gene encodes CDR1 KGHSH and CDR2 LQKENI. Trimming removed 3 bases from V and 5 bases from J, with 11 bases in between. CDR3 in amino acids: CASSPGTFDEQYF. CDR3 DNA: TGTGCCAGCTCACCCGGGACATTCGACGAGCAGTACTTC. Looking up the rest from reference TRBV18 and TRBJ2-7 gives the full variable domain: NAGVMQNPRHLVRRRGQEARLRCSPMKGHSHVYWYRQLPEEGLKFMVYLQKENIIDESGMPKERFSAEFPKEGPSILRIQQVVRGDSAAYFCASSPGTFDEQYFGPGTRLTVT.

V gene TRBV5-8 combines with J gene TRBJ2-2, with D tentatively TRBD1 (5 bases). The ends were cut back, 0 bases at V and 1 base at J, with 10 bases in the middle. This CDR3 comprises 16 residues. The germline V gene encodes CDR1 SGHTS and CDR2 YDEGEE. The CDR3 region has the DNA TGTGCCAGCAGCTTGGGGATCGGACAGAACACCGGGGAGCTGTTTTTT. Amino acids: CASSLGIGQNTGELFF.

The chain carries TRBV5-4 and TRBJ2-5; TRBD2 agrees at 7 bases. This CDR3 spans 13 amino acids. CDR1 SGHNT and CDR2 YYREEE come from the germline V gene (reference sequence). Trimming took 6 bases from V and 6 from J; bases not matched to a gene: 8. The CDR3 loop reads CASTGGLDKTQYF. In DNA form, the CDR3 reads TGTGCCAGCACGGGGGGTTTAGACAAGACCCAGTACTTC.

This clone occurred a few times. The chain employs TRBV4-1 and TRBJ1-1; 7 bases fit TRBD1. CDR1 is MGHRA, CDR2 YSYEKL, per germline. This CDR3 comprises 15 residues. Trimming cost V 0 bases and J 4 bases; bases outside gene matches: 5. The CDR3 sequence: CASSQEIRGVTEAFF. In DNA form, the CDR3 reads TGCGCCAGCAGCCAAGAAATCAGGGGGGTCACTGAAGCTTTCTTT.